Here is one T cell receptor beta chain with its context. No antigen is known for it. This sample is drawn from a study of OX40 agonist ivuxolimab in advanced cancers. Study in general: In three patients, partial responses were observed, one with hepatocellular carcinoma and two with cutaneous melanoma. Whole-study findings and limits: At doses 0.1 to 3.0 mg/kg, CD4+ and CD8+ clones expanded.

TCRdb's copy holds only in-frame clones and misses some; the assay was immunoSEQ multiplex PCR. The table records about 27,000 clones, approximately 90% of them present only once. Per the germline V gene, CDR1 is PRHDT and CDR2 is FYEKMQ (reference sequence). Trimming cost V 1 base and J 0 bases, with 10 bases left between them. This CDR3 contains 17 residues. Patients with autoimmune history or systemic immunosuppression were excluded. The TCR comes from an adult with an advanced solid tumor such as melanoma, head and neck, liver or kidney cancer. The sequencing here drew on CD4+ or CD8+ T cells sorted from blood, taken in a trial of the OX40 agonist ivuxolimab. The chain has TRBV13 and TRBJ2-6, with a weak D call TRBD2 (5 bases). CDR3 sequence reads: CASSLVGGYSGANVLTF. CDR3 DNA sequence: TGTGCCAGCAGCTTAGTGGGCGGGTACTCTGGGGCCAACGTCCTGACTTTC.